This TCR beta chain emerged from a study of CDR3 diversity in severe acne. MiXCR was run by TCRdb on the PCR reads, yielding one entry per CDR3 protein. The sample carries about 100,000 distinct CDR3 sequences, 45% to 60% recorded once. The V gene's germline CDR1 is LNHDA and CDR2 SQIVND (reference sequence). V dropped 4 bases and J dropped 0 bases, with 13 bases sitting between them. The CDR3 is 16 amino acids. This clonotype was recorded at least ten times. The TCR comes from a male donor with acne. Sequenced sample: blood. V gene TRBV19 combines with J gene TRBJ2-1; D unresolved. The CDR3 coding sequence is TGTGCCAGTAGTAAATGGGCCGCGAGCTCCTACAATGAGCAGTTCTTC. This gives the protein CASSKWAASSYNEQFF.